A selection of T cell receptor beta chains follows, all from one sample in a study of CD4 and CD8 cells across lung adenocarcinoma regions. TCRdb analysed the PCR reads with MiXCR anew, one entry per CDR3 protein. The sample records 3,000 to 4,000 distinct CDR3 sequences, around three fifths being singletons. The sample was CD4+ T cells from the margin of a lung tumor. The receptors stem from a male donor with lung adenocarcinoma. The CD4 and CD8 labels of this study may be unreliable. Each CDR3 is given with its conserved first and last residue. Each record gives: V gene, clone size, D gene, J gene, CDR3 protein, CDR3 DNA. The D gene is left open where the match is weak. Size is omitted from some rows. Given values are once, few, many or a class for expanded clones.

TRBV24-1	-	-	TRBJ2-1	CATSDPDRDEQFF	TGTGCCACCAGTGACCCAGACAGAGACGAGCAGTTCTTC
TRBV7-2	-	TRBD2	TRBJ2-5	CASSGRSGGEETQYF	TGTGCCAGCAGCGGGAGGAGCGGGGGAGAAGAGACCCAGTACTTC
TRBV6-1	-	-	TRBJ2-5	CASRPRDTPLETQYF	TGTGCCAGCAGACCCAGGGACACCCCGTTGGAGACCCAGTACTTC
TRBV6-1	-	TRBD1	TRBJ2-1	CASSEVRDRLGEQFF	TGTGCCAGCAGTGAAGTCCGGGACAGGCTGGGTGAGCAGTTCTTC
TRBV10-1	large	-	TRBJ1-2	CASSGGDGRGYTF	TGCGCCAGCAGTGGTGGGGATGGTCGCGGCTACACCTTC
TRBV7-3	-	TRBD1	TRBJ2-1	CASSLTRTGGDEQFF	TGTGCCAGCAGCTTAACCAGGACAGGGGGCGATGAGCAGTTCTTC
TRBV7-8	few	TRBD1	TRBJ2-7	CASSLTGTYEQYF	TGTGCCAGCAGCCTGACAGGGACCTACGAGCAGTACTTC
TRBV6-5	once	TRBD2	TRBJ2-2	CASSYLTGTSGSTGELFF	TGTGCCAGCAGTTACCTTACCGGGACTAGCGGGAGTACCGGGGAGCTGTTTTTT
TRBV6-1	-	-	TRBJ1-6	CASNTGGPPLSNSPLHF	TGTGCCAGCAACACGGGGGGCCCTCCTTTGAGCAATTCACCCCTCCACTTT
TRBV6-5	-	TRBD1	TRBJ2-2	CASSVLFPGTGNTGELFF	TGTGCCAGCAGTGTACTGTTCCCAGGGACAGGGAACACCGGGGAGCTGTTTTTT
TRBV11-3	-	-	TRBJ2-2	CASSWAGASRELFF	TGTGCCAGCAGCTGGGCAGGGGCGTCAAGGGAGCTGTTTTTT
TRBV6-1	-	-	TRBJ1-1	CASRGWQGRTEAFF	TGTGCCAGCCGGGGGTGGCAGGGGCGCACTGAAGCTTTCTTT
TRBV6-1	-	TRBD1	TRBJ1-2	CASRAGTGIHGYTF	TGTGCCAGCAGAGCCGGGACAGGGATACACGGCTACACCTTC
TRBV6-5	-	-	TRBJ2-7	CASSYSNRAEQYF	TGTGCCAGCAGTTACTCGAACCGGGCCGAGCAGTACTTC
TRBV6-2/TRBV6-3	-	-	TRBJ2-4	CASSYSRLWFKDTQYF	TGTGCGAGCAGTTACTCGAGGCTGTGGTTCAAAGATACGCAGTACTTC
TRBV6-1	-	-	TRBJ2-1	CASSETQQNNEQFF	TGTGCCAGCAGTGAAACACAGCAAAACAATGAGCAGTTCTTC
TRBV6-1	-	TRBD1	TRBJ1-1	CASSPLPQGHALNTEAFF	TGTGCCAGCAGTCCTTTACCACAGGGGCATGCTCTGAACACTGAAGCTTTCTTT
TRBV6-1	-	-	TRBJ2-2	CASSEAYNTGELFF	TGTGCCAGCAGTGAAGCCTACAACACCGGGGAGCTGTTTTTT
TRBV6-1	-	TRBD1	TRBJ1-4	CASSRDRESEKLFF	TGTGCCAGCAGCCGGGACAGGGAAAGTGAAAAACTGTTTTTT
TRBV6-1	few	TRBD1	TRBJ2-7	CASRTGTDYEQYF	TGTGCCAGCAGGACAGGGACAGACTACGAGCAGTACTTC
TRBV6-1	-	TRBD1	TRBJ1-4	CASGQGQLNEKLFF	TGTGCCAGCGGCCAGGGACAGCTCAATGAAAAACTGTTTTTT
TRBV7-2	few	-	TRBJ2-7	CASSSPYLTYEQYF	TGTGCCAGCAGCTCCCCTTATCTCACTTACGAGCAGTACTTC
TRBV6-1	few	-	TRBJ2-5	CASSEGWGRETQYF	TGTGCCAGCAGTGAAGGGTGGGGGAGGGAGACCCAGTACTTC
TRBV6-1	-	-	TRBJ2-3	CASSKGTGGGDKETQYF	TGTGCCAGCAGCAAGGGGACTGGGGGGGGGGACAAAGAGACCCAGTATTTC
TRBV5-6	-	-	TRBJ1-2	CASSLTGYGYTF	TGTGCCAGCAGCTTAACAGGCTATGGCTACACCTTC
TRBV6-5	-	TRBD1	TRBJ2-5	CASSYFRDSQATQYF	TGTGCCAGCAGTTACTTCCGGGACAGCCAAGCGACCCAGTACTTC